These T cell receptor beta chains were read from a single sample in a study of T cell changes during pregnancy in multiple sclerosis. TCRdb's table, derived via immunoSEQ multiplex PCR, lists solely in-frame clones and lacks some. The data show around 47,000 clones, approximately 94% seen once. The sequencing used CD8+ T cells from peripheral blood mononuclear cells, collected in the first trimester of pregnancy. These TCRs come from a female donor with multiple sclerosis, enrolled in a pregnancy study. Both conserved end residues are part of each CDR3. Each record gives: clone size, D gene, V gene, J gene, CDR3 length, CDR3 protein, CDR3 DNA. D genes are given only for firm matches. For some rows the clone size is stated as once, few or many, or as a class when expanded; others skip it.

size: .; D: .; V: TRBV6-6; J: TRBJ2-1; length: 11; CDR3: CASSPPGEQFF; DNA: TGTGCCAGCAGTCCCCCAGGGGAGCAGTTCTTC
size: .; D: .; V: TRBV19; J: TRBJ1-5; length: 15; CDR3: CASSLFFDGNQPQHF; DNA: TGTGCCAGTAGTCTCTTTTTTGACGGGAATCAGCCCCAGCATTTT
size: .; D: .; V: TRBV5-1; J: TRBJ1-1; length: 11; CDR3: CASSSNTEAFF; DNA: TGCGCCAGCAGCTCTAACACTGAAGCTTTCTTT
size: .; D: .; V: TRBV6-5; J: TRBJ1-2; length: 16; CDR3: CASSYRQTGTHGGYTF; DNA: TGTGCCAGCAGTTACAGGCAAACAGGAACCCACGGTGGCTACACCTTC
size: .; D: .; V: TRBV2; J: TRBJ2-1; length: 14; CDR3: CASSEGSSYNEQFF; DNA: TGTGCCAGCAGTGAAGGTAGCTCCTACAATGAGCAGTTCTTC
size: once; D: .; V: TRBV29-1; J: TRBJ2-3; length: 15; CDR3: CSAEWDTGYTDTQYF; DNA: TGCAGCGCGGAGTGGGACACAGGATATACAGATACGCAGTATTTT
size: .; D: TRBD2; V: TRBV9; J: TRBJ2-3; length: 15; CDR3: CASSVGGGASYTQYF; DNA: TGTGCCAGCAGCGTAGGCGGGGGGGCCTCTTATACGCAGTATTTT
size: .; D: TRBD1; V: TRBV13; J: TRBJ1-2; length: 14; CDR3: CASSSRTGPYGYTF; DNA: TGTGCCAGCAGCTCGCGGACAGGGCCCTATGGCTACACCTTC
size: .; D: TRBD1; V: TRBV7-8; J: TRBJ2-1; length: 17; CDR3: CASSHIKDRVNYNEQFF; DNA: TGTGCCAGCAGTCATATTAAGGACAGGGTAAATTACAATGAGCAGTTCTTC
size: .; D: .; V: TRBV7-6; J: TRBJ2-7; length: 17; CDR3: CASSLAFTGGQAYEQYF; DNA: TGTGCCAGCAGCTTAGCCTTTACCGGGGGTCAGGCCTACGAGCAGTACTTC
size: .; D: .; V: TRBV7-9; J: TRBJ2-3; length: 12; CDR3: CASSSLSDTQYF; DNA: TGTGCCAGCAGCTCCCTATCAGATACGCAGTATTTT
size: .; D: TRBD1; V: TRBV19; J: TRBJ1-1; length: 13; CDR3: CASIPRDSREGFF; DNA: TGTGCCAGTATCCCCCGGGACAGTCGGGAGGGTTTCTTT
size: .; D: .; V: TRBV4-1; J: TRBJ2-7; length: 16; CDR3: CASSQDQGGGVNEQYF; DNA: TGCGCCAGCAGCCAAGATCAAGGAGGAGGGGTGAACGAGCAGTACTTC
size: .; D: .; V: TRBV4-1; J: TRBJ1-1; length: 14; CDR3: CASSLVAGNTEAFF; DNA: TGCGCCAGCAGCCTGGTTGCAGGGAACACTGAAGCTTTCTTT
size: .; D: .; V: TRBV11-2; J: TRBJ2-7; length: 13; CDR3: CASSLGRVYEQYF; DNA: TGTGCCAGCAGCCTGGGCAGGGTGTACGAGCAGTACTTC
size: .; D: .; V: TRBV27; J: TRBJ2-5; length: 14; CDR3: CASSLSRRGETQYF; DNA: TGTGCCAGCAGTTTATCAAGGAGGGGAGAGACCCAGTACTTC
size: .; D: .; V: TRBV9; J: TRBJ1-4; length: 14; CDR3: CASSRDTNNEKLFF; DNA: TGTGCCAGCAGCCGGGACACGAATAATGAAAAACTGTTTTTT
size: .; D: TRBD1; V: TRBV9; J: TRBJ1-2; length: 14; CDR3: CASSLPGQGYGYTF; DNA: TGTGCCAGCAGCTTACCGGGACAGGGGTATGGCTACACCTTC
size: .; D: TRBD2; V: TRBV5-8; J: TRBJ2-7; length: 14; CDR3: CASSLGGEGYEQYF; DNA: TGTGCCAGCAGCCTGGGGGGGGAAGGGTACGAGCAGTACTTC
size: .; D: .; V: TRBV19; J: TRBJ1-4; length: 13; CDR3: CASGTGFNEKLFF; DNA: TGTGCCAGCGGGACTGGATTTAATGAAAAACTGTTTTTT
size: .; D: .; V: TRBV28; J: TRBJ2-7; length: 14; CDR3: CASSFLQGSYEQYF; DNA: TGTGCCAGCAGTTTCCTCCAGGGGAGCTACGAGCAGTACTTC
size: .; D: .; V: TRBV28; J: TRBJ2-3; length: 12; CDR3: CASSSIGDTQYF; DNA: TGTGCCAGCAGTTCCATCGGAGATACGCAGTATTTT
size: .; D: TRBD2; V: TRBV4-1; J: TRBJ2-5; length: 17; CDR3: CASSQEKASGSQETQYF; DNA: TGCGCCAGCAGCCAAGAGAAGGCTAGCGGGTCGCAAGAGACCCAGTACTTC
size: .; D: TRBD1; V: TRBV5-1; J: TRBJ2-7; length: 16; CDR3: CASSGGTGWSSYEQYF; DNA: TGCGCCAGCAGCGGGGGGACAGGATGGAGCTCCTACGAGCAGTACTTC
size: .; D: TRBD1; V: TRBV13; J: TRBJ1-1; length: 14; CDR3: CASSLDRGGTEAFF; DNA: TGTGCCAGCAGCCTGGACAGGGGGGGCACTGAAGCTTTCTTT
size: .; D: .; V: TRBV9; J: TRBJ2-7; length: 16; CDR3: CASSAAPQRPTYEQYF; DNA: TGTGCCAGCAGCGCCGCACCCCAGCGGCCAACCTACGAGCAGTACTTC
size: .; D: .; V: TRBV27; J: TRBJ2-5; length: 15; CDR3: CASTSLRQLQETQYF; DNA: TGTGCCAGCACGTCCCTACGACAGCTCCAAGAGACCCAGTACTTC
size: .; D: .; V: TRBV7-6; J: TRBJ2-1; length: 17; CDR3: CASSLLQRGASYNEQFF; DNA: TGTGCCAGCAGCTTATTACAACGGGGGGCCTCCTACAATGAGCAGTTCTTC
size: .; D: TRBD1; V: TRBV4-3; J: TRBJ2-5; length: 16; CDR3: CASSQDPRGLRETQYF; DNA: TGCGCCAGCAGCCAAGACCCCAGGGGGCTCAGAGAGACCCAGTACTTC
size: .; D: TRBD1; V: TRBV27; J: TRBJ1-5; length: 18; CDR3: CASSSLRTGPYSNQPQHF; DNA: TGTGCCAGCAGTTCCCTTCGGACAGGGCCTTATAGCAATCAGCCCCAGCATTTT
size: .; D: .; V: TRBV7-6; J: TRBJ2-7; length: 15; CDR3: CASSLAVGSRHEQYF; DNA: TGTGCCAGCAGCTTAGCGGTCGGGAGCCGTCACGAGCAGTACTTC
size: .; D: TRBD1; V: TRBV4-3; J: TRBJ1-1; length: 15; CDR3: CASSQVGTGNTEAFF; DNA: TGCGCCAGCAGCCAAGTCGGGACAGGGAACACTGAAGCTTTCTTT
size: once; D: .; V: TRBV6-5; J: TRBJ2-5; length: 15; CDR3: CASSYGGGSQETQYF; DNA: TGTGCCAGCAGTTATGGGGGGGGCTCACAAGAGACCCAGTACTTC
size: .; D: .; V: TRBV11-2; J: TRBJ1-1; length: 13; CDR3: CASSLALNTEAFF; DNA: TGTGCCAGCAGCTTGGCCCTGAACACTGAAGCTTTCTTT
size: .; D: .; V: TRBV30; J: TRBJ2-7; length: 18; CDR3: CAWTPGLEAVYRPYEQYF; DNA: TGTGCCTGGACCCCCGGACTTGAAGCGGTTTATCGGCCCTACGAGCAGTACTTC
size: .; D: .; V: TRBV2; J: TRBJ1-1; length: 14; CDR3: CASSLRTVNTEAFF; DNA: TGTGCCAGCAGTTTAAGGACAGTGAACACTGAAGCTTTCTTT
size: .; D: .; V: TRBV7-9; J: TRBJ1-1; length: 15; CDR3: CASSMPRGGNTEAFF; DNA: TGTGCCAGCAGCATGCCCCGGGGGGGGAACACTGAAGCTTTCTTT
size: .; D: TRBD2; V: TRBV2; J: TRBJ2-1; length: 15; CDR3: CASSEEAGGNNEQFF; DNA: TGTGCCAGCAGTGAGGAAGCGGGGGGGAACAATGAGCAGTTCTTC
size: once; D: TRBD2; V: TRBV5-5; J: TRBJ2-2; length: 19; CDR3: CASSLTPGLASPNTGELFF; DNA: TGTGCCAGCAGCTTGACCCCGGGACTAGCGAGCCCGAACACCGGGGAGCTGTTTTTT
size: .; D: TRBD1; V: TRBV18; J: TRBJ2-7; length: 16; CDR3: CASSTGGQGAAYEQYF; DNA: TGTGCCAGCTCTACGGGCGGACAGGGGGCGGCCTACGAGCAGTACTTC
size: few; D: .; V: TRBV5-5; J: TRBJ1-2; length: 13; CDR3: CASSLWTDYGYTF; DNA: TGTGCCAGCAGCTTGTGGACAGACTATGGCTACACCTTC
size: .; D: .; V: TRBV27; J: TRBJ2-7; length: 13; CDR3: CASSLSGTAEQYF; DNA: TGTGCCAGCAGTTTAAGCGGAACCGCCGAGCAGTACTTC
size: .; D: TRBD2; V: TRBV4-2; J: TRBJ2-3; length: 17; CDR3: CASSQKRAGGPADTQYF; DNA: TGTGCCAGCAGCCAAAAAAGAGCGGGGGGGCCTGCAGATACGCAGTATTTT
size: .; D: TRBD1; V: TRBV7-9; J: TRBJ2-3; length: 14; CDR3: CASRPGQGPDTQYF; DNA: TGTGCCAGCCGGCCGGGACAGGGACCAGATACGCAGTATTTT
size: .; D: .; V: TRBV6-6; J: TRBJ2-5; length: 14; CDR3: CASSYEGSAETQYF; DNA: TGTGCCAGCAGTTACGAGGGCTCAGCAGAGACCCAGTACTTC
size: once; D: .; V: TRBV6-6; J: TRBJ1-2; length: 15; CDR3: CASSYGDKDIGGYTF; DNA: TGTGCCAGCAGTTACGGGGACAAAGACATTGGAGGCTACACCTTC
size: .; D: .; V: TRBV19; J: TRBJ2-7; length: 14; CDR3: CASSISERIYEQYF; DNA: TGTGCCAGTAGTATATCCGAGCGGATCTACGAGCAGTACTTC
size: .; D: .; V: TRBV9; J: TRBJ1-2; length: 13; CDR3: CASRPTGNYGYTF; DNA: TGTGCCAGCAGGCCTACAGGGAACTATGGCTACACCTTC
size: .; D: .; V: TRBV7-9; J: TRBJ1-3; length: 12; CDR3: CASSFLGNTIYF; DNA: TGTGCCAGCAGCTTTCTTGGAAACACCATATATTTT
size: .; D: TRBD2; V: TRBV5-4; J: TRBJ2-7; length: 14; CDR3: CASSLQSGASEQYF; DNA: TGTGCCAGCAGCTTGCAGAGCGGGGCCTCCGAGCAGTACTTC
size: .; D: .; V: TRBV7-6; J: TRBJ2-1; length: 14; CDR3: CASSLAGPYNEQFF; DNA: TGTGCCAGCAGCTTAGCGGGGCCCTACAATGAGCAGTTCTTC
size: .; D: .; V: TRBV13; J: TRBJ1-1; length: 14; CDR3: CASSSLTGNTEAFF; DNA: TGTGCCAGCAGCTCTTTGACAGGTAACACTGAAGCTTTCTTT
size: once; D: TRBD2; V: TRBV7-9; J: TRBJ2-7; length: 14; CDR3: CASSLATSPHEQYF; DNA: TGTGCCAGCAGCTTAGCGACTAGCCCCCACGAGCAGTACTTC
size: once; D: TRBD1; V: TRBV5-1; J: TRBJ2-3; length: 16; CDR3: CASSSFRDRGTDTQYF; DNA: TGCGCCAGCAGCTCATTCCGGGACAGGGGCACAGATACGCAGTATTTT
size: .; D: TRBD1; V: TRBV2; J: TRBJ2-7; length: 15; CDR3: CASSGPGTVTNEQYF; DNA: TGTGCCAGCAGTGGCCCGGGGACAGTAACTAACGAGCAGTACTTC